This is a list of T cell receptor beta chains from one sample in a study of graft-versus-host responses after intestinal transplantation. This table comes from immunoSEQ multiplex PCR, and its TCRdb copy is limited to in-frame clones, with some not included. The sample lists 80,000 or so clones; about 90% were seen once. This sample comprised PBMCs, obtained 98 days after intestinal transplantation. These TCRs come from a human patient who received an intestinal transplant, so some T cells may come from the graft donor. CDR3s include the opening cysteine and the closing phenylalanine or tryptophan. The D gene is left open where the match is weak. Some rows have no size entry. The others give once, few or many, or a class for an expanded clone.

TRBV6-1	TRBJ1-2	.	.	CASSEGGGYGYTF	TGTGCCAGCAGTGAAGGAGGGGGCTATGGCTACACCTTC
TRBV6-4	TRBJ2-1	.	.	CASSMGPQGLGSYNEQFF	TGTGCCAGCAGCATGGGACCCCAAGGTTTGGGCTCCTACAATGAGCAGTTCTTC
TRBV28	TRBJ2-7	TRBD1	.	CASNAARGRLREQYF	TGTGCCAGCAACGCCGCGAGGGGGCGGTTAAGGGAGCAGTACTTC
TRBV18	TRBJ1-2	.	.	CASSETVPRESYTF	TGTGCCAGCTCAGAGACAGTCCCCAGGGAGAGCTACACCTTC
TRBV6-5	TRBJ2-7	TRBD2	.	CASSYSGTMPYEQYF	TGTGCCAGCAGTTACTCCGGGACTATGCCCTACGAGCAGTACTTC
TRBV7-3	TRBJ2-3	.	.	CASSLAGSSTDTQYF	TGTGCCAGCAGCTTAGCGGGGAGCAGCACAGATACGCAGTATTTT
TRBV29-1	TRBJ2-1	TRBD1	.	CSVVRDSAFNEQFF	TGCAGCGTTGTACGGGACAGCGCTTTCAATGAGCAGTTCTTC
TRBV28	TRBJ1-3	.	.	CASSPGRYSGNTIYF	TGTGCCAGCAGTCCCGGACGGTACTCTGGAAACACCATATATTTT
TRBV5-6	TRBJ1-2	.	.	CASSSVGQGIYGYTF	TGTGCCAGCAGCTCCGTGGGGCAGGGCATCTATGGCTACACCTTC
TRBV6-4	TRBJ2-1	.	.	CASSDRGEQFF	TGTGCCAGCAGTGACAGGGGGGAGCAGTTCTTC
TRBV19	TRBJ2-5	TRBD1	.	CASKIRDRVRRVRGRGFGETQYF	TGTGCCAGTAAAATCCGGGACAGGGTACGTAGGGTTCGTGGAAGAGGGTTCGGGGAGACCCAGTACTTC
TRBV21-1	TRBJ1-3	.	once	CASSNIGRVGNTIYF	TGTGCCAGCAGCAATATAGGGAGGGTGGGAAACACCATATATTTT
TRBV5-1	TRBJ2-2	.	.	CAIFIPEGGSTGELFF	TGCGCCATCTTTATACCGGAGGGGGGTTCCACCGGGGAGCTGTTTTTT
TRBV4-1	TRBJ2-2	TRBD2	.	CASSQEPSGNTGELFF	TGCGCCAGCAGCCAAGAGCCTAGCGGGAACACCGGGGAGCTGTTTTTT
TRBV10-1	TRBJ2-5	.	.	CASSAFRFGTDQETQYF	TGCGCCAGCAGTGCATTTAGGTTTGGGACGGACCAAGAGACCCAGTACTTC
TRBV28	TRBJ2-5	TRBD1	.	CASRPDRVLQETQYF	TGTGCCAGCAGGCCCGACAGGGTGCTTCAAGAGACCCAGTACTTC
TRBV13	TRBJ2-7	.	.	CASSLEMGTAYEQYF	TGTGCCAGCAGCTTAGAGATGGGAACGGCATACGAGCAGTACTTC
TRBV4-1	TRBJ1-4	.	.	CASSQGTFTNEKLFF	TGCGCCAGCAGCCAAGGGACCTTCACTAATGAAAAACTGTTTTTT
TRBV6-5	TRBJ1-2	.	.	CASSGGGGNYGYTF	TGTGCCAGCAGCGGGGGTGGGGGGAACTATGGCTACACCTTC
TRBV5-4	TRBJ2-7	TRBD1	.	CASSSTGTDLYEQYF	TGTGCCAGCAGCTCAACCGGGACAGACCTCTACGAGCAGTACTTC
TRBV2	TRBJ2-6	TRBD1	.	CAIRRGQGEPGANVLTF	TGTGCCATTCGGCGGGGACAGGGGGAGCCTGGGGCCAACGTCCTGACTTTC
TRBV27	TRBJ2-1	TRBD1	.	CATQTGGTEQFF	TGTGCCACCCAAACAGGGGGCACTGAGCAGTTCTTC
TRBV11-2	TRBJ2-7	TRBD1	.	CASRIGQGEQYF	TGTGCCAGCAGAATAGGACAGGGCGAGCAGTACTTC
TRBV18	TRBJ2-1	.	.	CASSPDRVFNEQFF	TGTGCCAGCTCACCGGACAGAGTATTCAATGAGCAGTTCTTC
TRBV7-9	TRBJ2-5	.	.	CASSLVGSQETQYF	TGTGCCAGCAGCTTAGTGGGGTCTCAAGAGACCCAGTACTTC
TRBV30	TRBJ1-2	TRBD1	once	CAWIGAFGQGFRGNYGYTF	TGTGCCTGGATTGGTGCTTTCGGACAGGGGTTTCGGGGAAACTATGGCTACACCTTC
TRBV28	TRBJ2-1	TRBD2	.	CASSLGGGSYNEQFF	TGTGCCAGCAGTTTGGGCGGGGGGTCCTACAATGAGCAGTTCTTC
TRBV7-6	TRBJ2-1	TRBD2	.	CASSHLKLAGAVNEQFF	TGTGCCAGCAGCCACCTAAAACTAGCGGGAGCCGTTAATGAGCAGTTCTTC
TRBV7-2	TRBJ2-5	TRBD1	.	CASNWDRGPETQYF	TGTGCCAGCAACTGGGACAGGGGGCCAGAGACCCAGTACTTC
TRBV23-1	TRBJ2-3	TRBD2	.	CAILAGGVTDTQYF	TGCGCCATCCTAGCGGGGGGGGTAACAGATACGCAGTATTTT
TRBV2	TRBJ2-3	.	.	CASNVQGVDTQYF	TGTGCCAGCAATGTACAGGGCGTAGATACGCAGTATTTT
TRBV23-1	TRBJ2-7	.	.	CASSQLSRTLTYEQYF	TGCGCCAGCAGTCAACTCTCCCGGACTCTTACCTACGAGCAGTACTTC
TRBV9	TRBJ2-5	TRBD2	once	CASSVVGSGQETQYF	TGTGCCAGCAGCGTAGTAGGTAGCGGGCAAGAGACCCAGTACTTC
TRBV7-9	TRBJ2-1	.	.	CASSPIQLSYNEQFF	TGTGCCAGCAGCCCCATCCAACTCTCCTACAATGAGCAGTTCTTC
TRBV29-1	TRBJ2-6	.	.	CSVDISGANVLTF	TGCAGCGTGGACATTTCTGGGGCCAACGTCCTGACTTTC
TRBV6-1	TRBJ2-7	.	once	CASSELFLERYEQYF	TGTGCCAGCAGTGAACTTTTTCTGGAGCGGTACGAGCAGTACTTC
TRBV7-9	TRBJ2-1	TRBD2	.	CASSKLAGLYNEQFF	TGTGCCAGCAGCAAACTAGCGGGACTTTACAATGAGCAGTTCTTC
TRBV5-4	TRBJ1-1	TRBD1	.	CASSLDRANTEAFF	TGTGCCAGCAGCTTAGACAGGGCGAACACTGAAGCTTTCTTT
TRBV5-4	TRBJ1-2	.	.	CASSPVGIYGYTF	TGTGCCAGCAGCCCGGTCGGGATCTATGGCTACACCTTC
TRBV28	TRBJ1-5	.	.	CASSLTLAGNQPQHF	TGTGCCAGCAGTTTGACCCTTGCGGGCAATCAGCCCCAGCATTTT
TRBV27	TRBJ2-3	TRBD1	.	CASSLSPGQYTDTQYF	TGTGCCAGCAGTTTATCCCCGGGACAGTACACAGATACGCAGTATTTT
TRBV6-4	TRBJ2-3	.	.	CASSDSVPSDDTQYF	TGTGCCAGCAGTGACTCGGTGCCTAGCGATGATACGCAGTATTTT
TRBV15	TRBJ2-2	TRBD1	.	CATSRDSVGQGAKRPGELFF	TGTGCCACCAGCAGAGATAGCGTGGGACAGGGGGCAAAACGCCCCGGGGAGCTGTTTTTT
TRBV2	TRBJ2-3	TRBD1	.	CANQQGGTDTQYF	TGTGCCAATCAACAGGGGGGCACAGATACGCAGTATTTT
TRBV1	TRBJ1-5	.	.	CTSSCPRDDGNQPQHF	TGCACCAGCAGCTGTCCGAGAGACGACGGCAATCAGCCCCAGCATTTT
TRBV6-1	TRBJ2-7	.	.	CASSPRGNEQYF	TGTGCCAGCAGCCCAAGGGGAAACGAGCAGTACTTC
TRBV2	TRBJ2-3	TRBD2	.	CASSVSGGTDTQYF	TGTGCCAGCAGTGTGAGCGGGGGCACAGATACGCAGTATTTT
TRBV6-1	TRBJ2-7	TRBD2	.	CASSDTVAGGLPYEQYF	TGTGCCAGCAGTGACACGGTAGCGGGGGGCCTACCCTACGAGCAGTACTTC
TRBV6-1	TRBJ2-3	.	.	CASRAPTSSNTQYF	TGTGCCAGCCGTGCCCCGACTAGTAGTAATACGCAGTATTTT
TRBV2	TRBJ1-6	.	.	CASSPYPREYNSPLHF	TGTGCCAGCAGTCCATACCCTAGAGAATATAATTCACCCCTCCACTTT
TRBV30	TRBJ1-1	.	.	CAWSVEGRNTEAFF	TGTGCCTGGAGTGTAGAGGGGAGGAACACTGAAGCTTTCTTT